Listed below are T cell receptor beta chains from one sample, sequenced in a study of T cell repertoires in aging, cancer and after chemotherapy. TCRdb reprocessed the multiplex PCR reads with MiXCR, giving one entry per CDR3 protein. Of under 8,500 distinct CDR3 sequences listed, about 32% were seen once; the top ten hold 8.3%. Sequencing was carried out using blood. These receptors were taken from a human donor with a blood cancer. Each CDR3 is given with its conserved first and last residue. Fields, in order: V gene, J gene, D gene, clone size, CDR3 DNA, CDR3 protein. A D gene is named only where the DNA matches it firmly. Size tells how often a clone was seen (once, few, many) or the class of an expanded clone, and some rows leave it out.

TRBV18	TRBJ1-3	-	few	TGTGCCAGCTCGTCGGCCCCGGGGGCTGGAAACACCATATATTTT	CASSSAPGAGNTIYF
TRBV11-3	TRBJ2-7	TRBD1	medium-sized	TGTGCCAGCAGCTTCCCCCCGGGACAGAGCCTAAAATACGAGCAGTACTTC	CASSFPPGQSLKYEQYF
TRBV6-5	TRBJ2-3	TRBD2	-	TGTGCCAGCAGGATAAGCGGGGGGCCGACAGATACGCAGTATTTT	CASRISGGPTDTQYF
TRBV7-9	TRBJ2-5	-	few	TGTGCCAGCAGCTTAGCGGTCAGGGCCGAAGAGACCCAGTACTTC	CASSLAVRAEETQYF
TRBV6-5	TRBJ2-4	-	-	TGTGCCAGCAGTTACAGGGGGGGGTTAGCCAAAAACATTCAGTACTTC	CASSYRGGLAKNIQYF
TRBV19	TRBJ2-7	-	medium-sized	TGTGCCAGTAGTATTTTTGTCTCGAGCTCCTACGAGCAGTACTTC	CASSIFVSSSYEQYF
TRBV18	TRBJ2-3	-	few	TGTGCCAGCTCACGAGAACAGGGTAGCCTCACAGATACGCAGTATTTT	CASSREQGSLTDTQYF
TRBV6-5	TRBJ1-1	-	medium-sized	TGTGCCAGCAGGGGCAGTCCGTGGGAAGCTTTCTTT	CASRGSPWEAFF
TRBV10-3	TRBJ1-3	-	-	TGTGCCATCAGTGGGGCCCAGAGCTCTGGAAACACCATATATTTT	CAISGAQSSGNTIYF
TRBV6-4	TRBJ2-5	TRBD1	-	TGTGCCAGCAGCCGACAGGGGGAGACCCAGTACTTC	CASSRQGETQYF
TRBV19	TRBJ2-1	TRBD2	-	TGTGCCAGTAGTATGGCGGGGGGGGGCGGGGGGTTGGAGCAGTTCTTC	CASSMAGGGGGLEQFF
TRBV13	TRBJ2-1	-	-	TGTGCCAGCAGTCACAGGGTTGACTCCTACAATGAGCAGTTCTTC	CASSHRVDSYNEQFF
TRBV10-3	TRBJ1-5	TRBD1	-	TGTGCCATCAGGGGTACAGGGGCGAATCAGCCCCAGCATTTT	CAIRGTGANQPQHF
TRBV15	TRBJ1-4	-	-	TGTGCCACCAGCGTCCAATCGGGGGGGATAGATGAAAAACTGTTTTTT	CATSVQSGGIDEKLFF
TRBV7-9	TRBJ1-2	-	-	TGTGCCAGCAGCTTAGAGTCCTACTATGGCTACACCTTC	CASSLESYYGYTF
TRBV11-3	TRBJ2-7	TRBD1	-	TGTGCCAGCAGCCCTGGTACAGGGGTCTTCTACGAGCAGTACTTC	CASSPGTGVFYEQYF
TRBV11-3	TRBJ2-7	-	medium-sized	TGTGCCAGCAGCTTATGGTTCTACGAGCAGTACTTC	CASSLWFYEQYF
TRBV18	TRBJ2-3	-	few	TGTGCCAGCTCGACACTATTTGGGGGCACAGATACGCAGTATTTT	CASSTLFGGTDTQYF
TRBV12-3/TRBV12-4	TRBJ2-7	-	few	TGTGCCAGCAGCCCATCGAGGGGGTCGGGCGAGCAGTACTTC	CASSPSRGSGEQYF
TRBV29-1	TRBJ2-7	TRBD2	-	TGCAGCTTAAAGGGACTAGCGGGGGAAGAGCAGTACTTC	CSLKGLAGEEQYF
TRBV11-3	TRBJ2-3	TRBD2	-	TGTGCCAGCAGCATGACTAGCGGGGGGGCAGATACGCAGTATTTT	CASSMTSGGADTQYF
TRBV12-3/TRBV12-4	TRBJ2-5	-	-	TGTGCCAGCAGTTTGTGGGGAACCAATAAAGAGACCCAGTACTTC	CASSLWGTNKETQYF
TRBV7-5	TRBJ1-2	-	few	-	CISVPEVLGQEGGYTF
TRBV6-2/TRBV6-3	TRBJ2-3	-	medium-sized	TGTGCCAGCAGCCAACGCACAGATACGCAGTATTTT	CASSQRTDTQYF
TRBV19	TRBJ2-6	-	medium-sized	TGTGCCTCAGTCTCCAGGGTTGGGGCCAACGTCCTGACTTTC	CASVSRVGANVLTF
TRBV11-3	TRBJ2-2	-	large	TGTGCCAGCAGCGGATCGGGTTTGCCCACCGGGGAGCTGTTTTTT	CASSGSGLPTGELFF